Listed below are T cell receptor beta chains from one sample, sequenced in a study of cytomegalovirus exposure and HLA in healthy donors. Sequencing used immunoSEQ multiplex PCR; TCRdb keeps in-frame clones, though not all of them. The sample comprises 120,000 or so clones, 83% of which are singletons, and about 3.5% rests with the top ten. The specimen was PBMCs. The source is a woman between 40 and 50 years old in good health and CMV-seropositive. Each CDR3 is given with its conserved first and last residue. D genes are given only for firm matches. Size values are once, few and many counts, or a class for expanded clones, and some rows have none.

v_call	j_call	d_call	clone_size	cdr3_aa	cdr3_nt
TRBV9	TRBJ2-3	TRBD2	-	CASSVGGTNTDTQYF	TGTGCCAGCAGCGTAGGCGGGACTAACACAGATACGCAGTATTTT
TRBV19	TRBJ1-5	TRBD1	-	CASGQYRTYRGVGQPQHF	TGTGCCAGTGGCCAGTATCGTACTTACAGGGGAGTAGGGCAGCCCCAGCATTTT
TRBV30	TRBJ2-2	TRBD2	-	CAWTSGVVPSNTGELFF	TGTGCCTGGACTAGCGGGGTAGTTCCCTCGAACACCGGGGAGCTGTTTTTT
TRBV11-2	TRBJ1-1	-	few	CASSLDQGGTGAFF	TGTGCCAGCAGCTTAGATCAAGGGGGAACCGGAGCTTTCTTT
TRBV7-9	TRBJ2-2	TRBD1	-	CASSATGALNTGELFF	TGTGCCAGCAGCGCGACAGGGGCACTGAACACCGGGGAGCTGTTTTTT
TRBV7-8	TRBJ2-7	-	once	CASSPFQDSRLQYF	TGTGCCAGCAGCCCGTTTCAGGACAGCAGATTACAGTACTTC
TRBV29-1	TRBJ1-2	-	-	CSVGGVCGYTF	TGCAGCGTTGGGGGAGTTTGTGGCTACACCTTC
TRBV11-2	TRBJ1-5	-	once	CASSSNSGISNQPQHF	TGTGCCAGCAGCTCGAATTCAGGGATTAGCAATCAGCCCCAGCATTTT
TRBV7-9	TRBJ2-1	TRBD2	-	CASSLLRLAGGPGDEQFF	TGTGCCAGCAGCTTACTTCGACTAGCGGGAGGGCCGGGGGATGAGCAGTTCTTC
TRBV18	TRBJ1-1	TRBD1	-	CASSGAGQSNTEAFF	TGTGCCAGCTCGGGGGCGGGACAGAGCAACACTGAAGCTTTCTTT
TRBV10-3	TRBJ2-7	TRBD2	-	CAIEAGASYEQYF	TGTGCCATCGAAGCGGGGGCCTCCTACGAGCAGTACTTC